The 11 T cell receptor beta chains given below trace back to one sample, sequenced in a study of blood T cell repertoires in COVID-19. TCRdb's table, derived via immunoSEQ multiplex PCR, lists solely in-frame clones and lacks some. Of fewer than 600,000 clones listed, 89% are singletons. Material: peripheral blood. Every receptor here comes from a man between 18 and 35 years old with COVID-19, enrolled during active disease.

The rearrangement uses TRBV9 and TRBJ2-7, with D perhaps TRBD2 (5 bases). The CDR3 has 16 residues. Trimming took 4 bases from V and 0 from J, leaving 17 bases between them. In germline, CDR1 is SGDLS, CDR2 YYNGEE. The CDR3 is CASSPSGLTSSYEQYF. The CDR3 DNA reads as TGTGCCAGCAGCCCAAGCGGACTGACGAGCTCCTACGAGCAGTACTTC.

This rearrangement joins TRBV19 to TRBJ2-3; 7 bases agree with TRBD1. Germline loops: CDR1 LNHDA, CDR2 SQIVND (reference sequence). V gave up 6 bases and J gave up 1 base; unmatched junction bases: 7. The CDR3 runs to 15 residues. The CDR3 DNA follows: TGTGCCAGTAGGACAGGGTATTATGGCACAGATACGCAGTATTTT. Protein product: CASRTGYYGTDTQYF.

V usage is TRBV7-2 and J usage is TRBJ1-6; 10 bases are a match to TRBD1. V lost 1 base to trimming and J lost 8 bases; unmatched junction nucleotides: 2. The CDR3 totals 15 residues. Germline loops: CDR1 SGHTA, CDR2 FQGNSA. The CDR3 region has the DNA TGTGCCAGCAGCTTAGAGACAGGGGGCTATTCACCCCTCCACTTT. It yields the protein CASSLETGGYSPLHF.

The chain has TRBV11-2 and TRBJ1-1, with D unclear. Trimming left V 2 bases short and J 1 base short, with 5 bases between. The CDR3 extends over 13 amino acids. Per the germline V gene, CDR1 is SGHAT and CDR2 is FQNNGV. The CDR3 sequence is CASSLPGNTEAFF. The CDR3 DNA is TGTGCCAGCAGCTTACCGGGGAACACTGAAGCTTTCTTT. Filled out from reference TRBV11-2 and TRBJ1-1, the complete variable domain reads EAGVAQSPRYKIIEKRQSVAFWCNPISGHATLYWYQQILGQGPKLLIQFQNNGVVDDSQLPKDRFSAERLKGVDSTLKIQPAKLEDSAVYLCASSLPGNTEAFFGQGTRLTVV.

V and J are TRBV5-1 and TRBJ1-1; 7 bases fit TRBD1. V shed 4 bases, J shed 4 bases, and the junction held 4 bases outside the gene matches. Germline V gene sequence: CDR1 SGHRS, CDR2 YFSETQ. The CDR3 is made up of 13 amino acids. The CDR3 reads CASSPQGPTEAFF. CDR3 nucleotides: TGCGCCAGCAGCCCACAGGGGCCCACTGAAGCTTTCTTT.

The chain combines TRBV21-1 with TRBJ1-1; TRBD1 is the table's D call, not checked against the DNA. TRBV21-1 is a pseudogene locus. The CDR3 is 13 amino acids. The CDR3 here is CASSLTNRAEAFF. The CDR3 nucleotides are TGTGCCAGCAGCCTCACGAACAGGGCTGAAGCTTTCTTT.

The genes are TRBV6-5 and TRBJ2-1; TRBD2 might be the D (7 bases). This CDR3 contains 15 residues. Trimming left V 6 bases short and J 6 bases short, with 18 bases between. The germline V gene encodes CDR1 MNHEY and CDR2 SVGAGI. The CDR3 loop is CASSKTQGGSNEQFF. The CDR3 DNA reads TGTGCCAGCAGCAAAACACAGGGAGGGAGCAATGAGCAGTTCTTC.

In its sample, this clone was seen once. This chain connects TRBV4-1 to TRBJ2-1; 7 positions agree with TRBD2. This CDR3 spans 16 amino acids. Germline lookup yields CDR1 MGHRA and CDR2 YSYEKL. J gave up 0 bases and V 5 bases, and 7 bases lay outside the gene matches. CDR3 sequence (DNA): TGCGCCAGCAGCTGGCCGCGCGGGAGCTCCTACAATGAGCAGTTCTTC. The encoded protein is CASSWPRGSSYNEQFF.

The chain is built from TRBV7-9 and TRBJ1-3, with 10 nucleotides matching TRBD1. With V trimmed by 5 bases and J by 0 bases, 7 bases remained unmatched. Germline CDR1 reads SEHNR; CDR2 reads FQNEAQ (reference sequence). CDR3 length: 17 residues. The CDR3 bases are TGTGCCAGCAGCGCTAGGACAGGGGGATACTCTGGAAACACCATATATTTT. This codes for CASSARTGGYSGNTIYF.

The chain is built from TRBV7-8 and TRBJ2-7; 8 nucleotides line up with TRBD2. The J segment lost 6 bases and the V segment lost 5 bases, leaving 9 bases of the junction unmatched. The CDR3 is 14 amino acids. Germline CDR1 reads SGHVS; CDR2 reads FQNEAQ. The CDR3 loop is CASSRGGLGVEQYF. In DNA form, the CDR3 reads TGTGCCAGCAGCCGCGGGGGACTAGGCGTCGAGCAGTACTTC.

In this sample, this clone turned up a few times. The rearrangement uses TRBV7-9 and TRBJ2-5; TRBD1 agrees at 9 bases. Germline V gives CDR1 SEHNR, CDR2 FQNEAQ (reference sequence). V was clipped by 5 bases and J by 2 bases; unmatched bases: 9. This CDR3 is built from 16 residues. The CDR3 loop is CASSIRQGVVQETQYF. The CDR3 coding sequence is TGTGCCAGCAGCATAAGACAGGGGGTAGTTCAAGAGACCCAGTACTTC.